A selection of T cell receptor beta chains follows, all from one sample in a study of T-cell memory formation after mild COVID-19. Via MiXCR, TCRdb re-called the 5' RACE reads, giving one row per CDR3 protein. In the table there are hundreds of thousands of distinct CDR3 sequences, approximately 16% of which are singletons. Input material: PBMCs or a T cell subset sorted from them (not recorded which). The receptors come from a man younger than 35 who had mild COVID-19 (a few samples of this study predate the infection). Cell type and time point are not known. Both conserved end residues are part of each CDR3. D genes are given only for firm matches. Size tells how often a clone was seen (once, few, many) or the class of an expanded clone, and some rows leave it out.

d_gene | j_gene | len | abundance | v_gene | CDR3nt | CDR3aa
NA | TRBJ2-1 | 15 | few | TRBV7-8 | TGTGCCAGCAGCTCGGACAGAGGAATCTTTGATAAGCAGTTCTTC | CASSSDRGIFDKQFF
NA | TRBJ1-1 | 14 | many | TRBV20-1 | TGCAGTGCTAGAGTTAGGAATTTGAACACTGAAGCTTTCTTT | CSARVRNLNTEAFF
TRBD1 | TRBJ2-4 | 16 | few | TRBV18 | TGTGCCAGCTCACCCCCGGGACAGAGAGCCAAAAACATTCAGTACTTC | CASSPPGQRAKNIQYF
TRBD2 | TRBJ2-5 | 16 | few | TRBV6-5 | TGTGCCAGCAGTTACGGGGCGGGAGATCGTTCGGAGACCCAGTACTTC | CASSYGAGDRSETQYF
NA | TRBJ1-1 | 14 | many | TRBV20-1 | TGCAGTGCAACGACAGGCCTTATGAACACTGAAGCTTTCTTT | CSATTGLMNTEAFF
NA | TRBJ1-5 | 16 | NA | TRBV4-1 | TGCGCCAGCAGCCAAGAGGGGCGGGGGGTAAATCAGCCCCAGCATTTT | CASSQEGRGVNQPQHF
NA | TRBJ1-2 | 13 | NA | TRBV24-1 | TGTGCCACCAGTGACAACCGCGGGGCGGGCTACACCTTC | CATSDNRGAGYTF
NA | TRBJ1-1 | 16 | many | TRBV6-6 | TGTGCCAGCAGTTACGATTTGGGGGGTGGGGACACTGAAGCTTTCTTT | CASSYDLGGGDTEAFF
TRBD2 | TRBJ2-1 | 16 | few | TRBV9 | TGTGCCAGCAGCGTAGTAGCGGGGAGCTCCTACAATGAGCAGTTCTTC | CASSVVAGSSYNEQFF
NA | TRBJ1-2 | 15 | few | TRBV9 | TGTGCCAGCAGCGTAGCTGTACCGGGCCCCTATGGCTACACCTTC | CASSVAVPGPYGYTF
TRBD2 | TRBJ2-7 | 15 | NA | TRBV5-1 | TGCGCCAGCAGCTCGTCGACTAGCTCATCCTACGAGCAGTACTTC | CASSSSTSSSYEQYF
NA | TRBJ1-6 | 14 | few | TRBV7-2 | TGTGCCAGCAGCCTCAGACTGGGGAATTCACCCCTCCACTTT | CASSLRLGNSPLHF
TRBD2 | TRBJ2-5 | 14 | NA | TRBV20-1 | TGCAGTCAAACGGATACTAGCGGGGTAGAGACCCAGTACTTC | CSQTDTSGVETQYF
NA | TRBJ1-6 | 11 | few | TRBV20-1 | TGCAACCCACTTCGGGATTCACCCCTCCACTTT | CNPLRDSPLHF
NA | TRBJ2-5 | 13 | NA | TRBV7-3 | TGTGCCAGCAGCTTACGGACTCAAGAGACCCAGTACTTC | CASSLRTQETQYF
NA | TRBJ2-3 | 17 | NA | TRBV4-2 | TGTGCCAGCAGCCAAGAATGGACTGCGGCTAGAACAGATACGCAGTATTTT | CASSQEWTAARTDTQYF
NA | TRBJ2-5 | 13 | NA | TRBV7-2 | TGTGCCAGCAGCTTACCCCAGATAGAGACCCAGTACTTC | CASSLPQIETQYF
NA | TRBJ2-7 | 13 | many | TRBV7-2 | TGTGCCAGCAGCTTAGCAGGGGGCTACGAGCAGTACTTC | CASSLAGGYEQYF
TRBD1 | TRBJ1-5 | 13 | NA | TRBV13 | TGTGCCAGCACGACAGGGGGACGACAGCCCCAGCATTTT | CASTTGGRQPQHF
NA | TRBJ1-3 | 14 | NA | TRBV28 | TGTGCCAGCGGACTCGAGGCCTCTGGAAACACCATATATTTT | CASGLEASGNTIYF
NA | TRBJ1-3 | 14 | NA | TRBV28 | TGTGCCAGCACCCCCCAGGTCTCTGGAAACACCATATATTTT | CASTPQVSGNTIYF
TRBD1 | TRBJ2-3 | 15 | NA | TRBV18 | TGTGCCAGCTCAAAAGACAGGGCTAGCACAGATACGCAGTATTTT | CASSKDRASTDTQYF
NA | TRBJ1-5 | 13 | few | TRBV12-3/TRBV12-4 | TGTGCCAGCAGCGACACAGGGTCTCAGCCCCAGCATTTT | CASSDTGSQPQHF
TRBD1 | TRBJ1-4 | 16 | NA | TRBV4-2 | TGTGCCAGCAGCCAGGACCCGGGACAGTATAATGAAAAACTGTTTTTT | CASSQDPGQYNEKLFF
TRBD2 | TRBJ2-3 | 15 | NA | TRBV9 | TGTGCCAGCAGCCAGGGCGGGGGGGCCTATGGTACGCAGTATTTT | CASSQGGGAYGTQYF
TRBD1 | TRBJ2-7 | 15 | NA | TRBV6-2/TRBV6-3 | TGTGCCAGCAGTTACCCCGGACAGGGAGCCTACGAGCAGTACTTC | CASSYPGQGAYEQYF
TRBD1 | TRBJ1-1 | 15 | few | TRBV18 | TGTGCCAGCTCTGCTATATCCGGGACAGGGATTGAAGCTTTCTTT | CASSAISGTGIEAFF
NA | TRBJ2-5 | 12 | many | TRBV6-2/TRBV6-3 | TGTGCCAGCAGTTACGGTCGGGGGACCCAGTACTTC | CASSYGRGTQYF
TRBD1 | TRBJ1-4 | 16 | few | TRBV4-1 | TGCGCCAGCAGCCACGGACAGGGGGCATTTGGTGAAAAACTGTTTTTT | CASSHGQGAFGEKLFF
NA | TRBJ1-6 | 14 | NA | TRBV5-6 | TGTGCCAGCAGCTTGAACTCCCCAGCGTCACCCCTCCACTTT | CASSLNSPASPLHF
NA | TRBJ2-2 | 13 | NA | TRBV2 | TGTGCCAGCAGGCTTGACTACACCGGGGAGCTGTTTTTT | CASRLDYTGELFF
NA | TRBJ1-1 | 12 | few | TRBV6-6 | TGTGCCAGCACAACTTGGGGCACTGAAGCTTTCTTT | CASTTWGTEAFF
TRBD1 | TRBJ2-2 | 13 | few | TRBV6-5 | TGTGCCAGCAGTCGGGACAGGGCCCGGGAGCTGTTTTTT | CASSRDRARELFF
NA | TRBJ1-1 | 14 | NA | TRBV5-1 | TGCGCCAGCAGCTTGGGCAGTGAGAACACTGAAGCTTTCTTT | CASSLGSENTEAFF
NA | TRBJ2-4 | 15 | few | TRBV9 | TGTGCCAGCAGCCCCGAGCGTGGGGGGCGGGACATTCAGTACTTC | CASSPERGGRDIQYF
TRBD2 | TRBJ2-1 | 16 | few | TRBV6-2/TRBV6-3 | TGTGCCAGCAGGGGGTTTAGCGGGGGGGCCGTCAATGAGCAGTTCTTC | CASRGFSGGAVNEQFF
TRBD2 | TRBJ2-1 | 14 | NA | TRBV19 | TGTGCCAGTTCTTGGGGCGGGGGGCCACGTGAGCAGTTCTTC | CASSWGGGPREQFF
TRBD2 | TRBJ2-1 | 15 | NA | TRBV2 | TGTGCCAGCAGAGTTACTAGCGGGACCTACAATGAGCAGTTCTTC | CASRVTSGTYNEQFF
NA | TRBJ2-2 | 15 | NA | TRBV12-3/TRBV12-4 | TGTGCCAGCAGTTTCGGCGGAAGTCAAACCGGGGAGCTGTTTTTT | CASSFGGSQTGELFF
TRBD1 | TRBJ2-3 | 14 | NA | TRBV5-8 | TGTGCCAGCAGCACGGGACAGTTCACAGATACGCAGTATTTT | CASSTGQFTDTQYF
NA | TRBJ2-7 | 13 | few | TRBV7-9 | TGTGCCAGCAGCTTACCGATTCCCTACGAGCAGTACTTC | CASSLPIPYEQYF
NA | TRBJ1-1 | 13 | few | TRBV20-1 | TGCAGTGCCTCGGGACGCGTGAACACTGAAGCTTTCTTT | CSASGRVNTEAFF
NA | TRBJ1-1 | 14 | few | TRBV12-3/TRBV12-4 | TGTGCCAGCAGCCGGGGTCCTGGACCTACTGAAGCTTTCTTT | CASSRGPGPTEAFF
NA | TRBJ2-4 | 15 | many | TRBV7-9 | TGTGCCAGCAGCTTAGAGATGGTCCAGGGGGGCATTCAGTACTTC | CASSLEMVQGGIQYF
NA | TRBJ1-1 | 14 | once | TRBV7-9 | TGTGCCAGCAGCTTAGTTCTAGCAGACACTGAAGCTTTCTTT | CASSLVLADTEAFF
NA | TRBJ2-2 | 14 | many | TRBV12-3/TRBV12-4 | TGTGCCAGCATTACCGGACAGGAGGGCCGGGAGCTGTTTTTT | CASITGQEGRELFF
NA | TRBJ1-2 | 12 | NA | TRBV20-1 | TGCAGTGCTAGAGTACACCCACGTGGCTACACCTTC | CSARVHPRGYTF
NA | TRBJ2-3 | 12 | few | TRBV20-1 | TGCAGTGCCCCTACTAGCACAGATACGCAGTATTTT | CSAPTSTDTQYF
NA | TRBJ2-7 | 15 | few | TRBV6-1 | TGTGCCAGCACCCCGAATGCAGGGGCCTCCTACGAGCAGTACTTC | CASTPNAGASYEQYF
NA | TRBJ2-1 | 12 | few | TRBV5-6 | TGTGCCAGCAGCGGAGGGACGGGAGAGCAGTTCTTC | CASSGGTGEQFF
TRBD1 | TRBJ1-2 | 15 | few | TRBV7-8 | TGTGCCAGCAGCTGGTACAAGGGACAGGGTTTTGGCTACACCTTC | CASSWYKGQGFGYTF
TRBD1 | TRBJ2-2 | 17 | NA | TRBV7-6 | TGTGCCAGCAGCTCCAAGATCGGGACAGGGAACACCGGGGAGCTGTTTTTT | CASSSKIGTGNTGELFF
NA | TRBJ2-3 | 15 | NA | TRBV5-4 | TGTGCCAGCAGCTGGAGCGGGGACATCACAGATACGCAGTATTTT | CASSWSGDITDTQYF
NA | TRBJ1-1 | 13 | few | TRBV2 | TGTGCCACCAATTCCGGGGGGGCGGTTGCGGCTTTCTTT | CATNSGGAVAAFF
NA | TRBJ1-1 | 12 | NA | TRBV5-1 | TGCGCCAGCAGCCAGTCGAACACTGAAGCTTTCTTT | CASSQSNTEAFF
TRBD1 | TRBJ2-2 | 15 | many | TRBV6-1 | TGTGCCAGCAGTCGGACAGGGGGGGACACCGGGGAGCTGTTTTTT | CASSRTGGDTGELFF